These 5 T cell receptor beta chains were all obtained from the same sample, sequenced in a study of pediatric ulcerative colitis. Sequencing was performed with immunoSEQ multiplex PCR; in TCRdb, only in-frame clones are kept and a portion is missing. The table shows 30,000 to 35,000 clones, with roughly 81% occurring only once. Rectal tissue came from one to two pinch biopsies taken at colonoscopy. Sample: gut tissue. The receptor set was obtained from a boy aged 5-17 years with mild ulcerative colitis.

V gene TRBV6-4 combines with J gene TRBJ2-7; D possibly corresponds to TRBD2 (5 bases). Germline V gene sequence: CDR1 MRHNA, CDR2 SNTAGT. The CDR3 spans 12 residues. The germline V and J ends were trimmed by 10 bases and 7 bases, with 17 bases remaining between them. CDR3 loop: CATRSGSGEQYF. The CDR3 DNA sequence: TGTGCCACCAGATCGGGGTCAGGTGAGCAGTACTTC.

The genes are TRBV9 and TRBJ1-2; no firm D call. The length of the CDR3 is 12 residues. The V gene's germline CDR1 is SGDLS and CDR2 YYNGEE. The V end lost 0 bases, the J end lost 8 bases, and 8 bases lay between the germline ends. As DNA, the CDR3 is TGTGCCAGCAGCGTAGTTTCCGGCGGCTACACCTTC. It translates to CASSVVSGGYTF.

This clone was picked up a small number of times. The rearrangement uses TRBV9 and TRBJ1-2, with D hard to call. CDR3 length equals 12 residues. The V gene lost 0 bases and the J gene lost 8 bases, with 8 bases spanning the gap. Germline-derived CDR1 and CDR2 are SGDLS and YYNGEE. The CDR3 DNA sequence: TGTGCCAGCAGCGTAGAACCGGGGGGCTACACCTTC. This encodes CASSVEPGGYTF.

The chain couples TRBV5-1 to TRBJ1-2, with 7 bases that match TRBD1. CDR3 length equals 16 residues. V shed 4 bases and J 1 base; nucleotides not matched to a gene: 10. Germline CDR1 and CDR2: SGHRS and YFSETQ. CDR3 in amino acids: CASSDRARGDNYGYTF. The CDR3 DNA reads TGCGCCAGCAGCGACAGGGCCAGGGGTGATAACTATGGCTACACCTTC.

The V and J genes are TRBV5-4 and TRBJ1-1; D is unresolved. V dropped 1 base and J dropped 1 base, with 8 bases sitting between them. Per germline, CDR1 SGHNT and CDR2 YYREEE (reference sequence). This CDR3 contains 14 residues. CDR3 sequence reads: CASSLRLQNTEAFF. In DNA form, the CDR3 reads TGTGCCAGCAGCTTGAGGCTGCAGAACACTGAAGCTTTCTTT.